This T cell receptor (beta chain) was recovered during a study of cytomegalovirus exposure and HLA in healthy donors. Points from the study as a whole: According to the study, 180 or so TCR beta chains were cytomegalovirus-associated.

Vbeta (60) and Jbeta (13) primers were used in the PCR. Here immunoSEQ multiplex PCR was the method, and the copy in TCRdb shows in-frame clones only, minus some. The sample has about 200,000 clones; roughly 70% are singletons. This clone showed up just a few times. The antigen remains undetermined. Donors counted as nominally healthy when sampled, yet unrecorded immune exposures were likely. The CDR3 is 14 residues long. CDR1 is SGHRS and CDR2 is YFSETQ in the germline V gene. Trimming removed 4 bases from V and 5 bases from J, with 12 bases in between. The chain joins TRBV5-1 to TRBJ1-4; tentative D call: TRBD1 (5 bases). What was sequenced was PBMCs. The source of this sequence is a woman aged 30 to 39 in good health and CMV-seronegative. The CDR3 is CASSPGDVNEKLFF. CDR3 in DNA: TGCGCCAGCAGCCCGGGGGACGTAAATGAAAAACTGTTTTTT.